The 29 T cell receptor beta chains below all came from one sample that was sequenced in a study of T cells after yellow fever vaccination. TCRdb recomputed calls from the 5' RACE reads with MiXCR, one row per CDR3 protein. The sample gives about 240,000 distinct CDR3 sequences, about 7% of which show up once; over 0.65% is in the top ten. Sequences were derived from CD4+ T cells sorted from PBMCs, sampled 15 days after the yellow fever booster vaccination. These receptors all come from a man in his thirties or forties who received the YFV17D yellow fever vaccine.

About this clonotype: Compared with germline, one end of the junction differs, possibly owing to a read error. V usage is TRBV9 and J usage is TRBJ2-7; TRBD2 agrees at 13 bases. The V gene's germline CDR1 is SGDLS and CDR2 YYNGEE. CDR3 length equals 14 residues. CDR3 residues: CAGSGTSGAYEQYF. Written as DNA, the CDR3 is TGTGCCGGCAGCGGGACTAGCGGGGCCTACGAGCAGTACTTC.

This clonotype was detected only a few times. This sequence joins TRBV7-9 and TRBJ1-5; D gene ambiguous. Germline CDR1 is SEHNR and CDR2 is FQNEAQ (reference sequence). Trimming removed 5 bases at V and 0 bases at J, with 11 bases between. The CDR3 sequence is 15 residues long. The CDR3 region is CASSVGLYSNQPQHF. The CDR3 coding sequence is TGTGCCAGCAGCGTGGGTCTTTATAGCAATCAGCCCCAGCATTTT.

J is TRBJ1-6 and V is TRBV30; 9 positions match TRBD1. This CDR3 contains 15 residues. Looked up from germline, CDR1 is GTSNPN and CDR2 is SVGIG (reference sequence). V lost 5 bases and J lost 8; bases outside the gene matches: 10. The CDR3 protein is CAWDQDRGGHSPLHF. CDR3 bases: TGTGCCTGGGACCAGGACAGGGGTGGGCATTCACCCCTCCACTTT. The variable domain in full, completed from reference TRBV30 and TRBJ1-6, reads SQTIHQWPATLVQPVGSPLSLECTVEGTSNPNLYWYRQAAGRGLQLLFYSVGIGQISSEVPQNLSASRPQDRQFILSSKKLLLSDSGFYLCAWDQDRGGHSPLHFGNGTRLTVT.

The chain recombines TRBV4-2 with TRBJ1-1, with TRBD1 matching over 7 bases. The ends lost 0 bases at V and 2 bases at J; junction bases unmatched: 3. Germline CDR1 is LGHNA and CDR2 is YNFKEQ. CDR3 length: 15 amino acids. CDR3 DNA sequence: TGTGCCAGCAGCCAAGAGGGGACAGTTAACACTGAAGCTTTCTTT. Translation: CASSQEGTVNTEAFF.

CDR3 sequence reads: CASSTAPGLRTSDSYEQYF. CDR3 DNA sequence: TGTGCCAGCAGCACCGCCCCGGGACTGAGGACTAGCGACTCCTACGAGCAGTACTTC. The chain uses TRBV11-1 and TRBJ2-7; 9 nucleotides line up with TRBD2. CDR1 and CDR2 from the germline V gene are SGHAT and FQDESV (reference sequence). J lost 0 bases, V lost 5 bases, and 17 bases had no gene match. This CDR3 region has 19 residues.

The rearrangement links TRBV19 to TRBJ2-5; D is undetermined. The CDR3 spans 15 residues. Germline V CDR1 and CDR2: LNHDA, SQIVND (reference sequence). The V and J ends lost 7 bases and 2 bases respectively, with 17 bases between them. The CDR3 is CASIGRTAQQETQYF. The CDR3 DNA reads TGTGCCAGTATCGGGCGAACTGCCCAACAAGAGACCCAGTACTTC.

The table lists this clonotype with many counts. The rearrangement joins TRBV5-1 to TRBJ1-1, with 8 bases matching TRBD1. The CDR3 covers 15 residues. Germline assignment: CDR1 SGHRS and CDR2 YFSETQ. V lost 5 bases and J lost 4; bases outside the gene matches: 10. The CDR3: CASSPILTGVTEAFF. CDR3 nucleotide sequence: TGCGCCAGCAGTCCAATATTGACAGGGGTCACTGAAGCTTTCTTT.

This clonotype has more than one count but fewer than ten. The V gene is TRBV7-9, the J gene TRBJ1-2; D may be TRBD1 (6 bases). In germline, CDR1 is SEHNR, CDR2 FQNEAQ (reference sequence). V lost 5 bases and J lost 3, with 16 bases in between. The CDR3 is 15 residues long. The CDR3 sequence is CASSPVADRYYGYTF. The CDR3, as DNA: TGTGCCAGCAGCCCCGTAGCGGACAGATACTATGGCTACACCTTC.

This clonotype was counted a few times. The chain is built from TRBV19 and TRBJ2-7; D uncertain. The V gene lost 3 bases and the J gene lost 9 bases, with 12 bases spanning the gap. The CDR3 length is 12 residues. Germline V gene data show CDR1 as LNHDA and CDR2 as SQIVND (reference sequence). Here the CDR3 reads CASSITDSVQYF. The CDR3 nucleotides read TGTGCCAGTAGTATTACAGACTCCGTGCAGTACTTC.

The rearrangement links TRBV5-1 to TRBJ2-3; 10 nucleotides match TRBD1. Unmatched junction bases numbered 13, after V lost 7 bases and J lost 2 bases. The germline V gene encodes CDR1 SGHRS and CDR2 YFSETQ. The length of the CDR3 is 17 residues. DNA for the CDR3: TGCGCCAGCCATTTAAGTATGGACAGGGGGTACACAGATACGCAGTATTTT. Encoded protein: CASHLSMDRGYTDTQYF.

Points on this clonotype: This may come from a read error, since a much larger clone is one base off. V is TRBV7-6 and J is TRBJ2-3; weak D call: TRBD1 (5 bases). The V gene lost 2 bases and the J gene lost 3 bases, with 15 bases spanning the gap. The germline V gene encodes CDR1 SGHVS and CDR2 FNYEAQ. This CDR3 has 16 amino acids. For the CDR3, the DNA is TGTGCCAGCAGCTTAACGTGGTCTGGGGCTACAGATACGCAGTATTTT. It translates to CASSLTWSGATDTQYF.

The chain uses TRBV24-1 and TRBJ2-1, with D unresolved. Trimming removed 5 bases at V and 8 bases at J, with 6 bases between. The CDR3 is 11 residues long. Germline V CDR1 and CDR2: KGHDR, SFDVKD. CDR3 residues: CATSGLDEQFF. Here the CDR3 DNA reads TGTGCCACCAGTGGCTTGGATGAGCAGTTCTTC.

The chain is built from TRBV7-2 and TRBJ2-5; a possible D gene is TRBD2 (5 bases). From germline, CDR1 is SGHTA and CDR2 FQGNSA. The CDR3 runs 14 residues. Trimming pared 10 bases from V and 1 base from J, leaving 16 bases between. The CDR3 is CAIRLAGGQETQYF. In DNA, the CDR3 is TGTGCCATCAGGTTGGCGGGCGGCCAAGAGACCCAGTACTTC.

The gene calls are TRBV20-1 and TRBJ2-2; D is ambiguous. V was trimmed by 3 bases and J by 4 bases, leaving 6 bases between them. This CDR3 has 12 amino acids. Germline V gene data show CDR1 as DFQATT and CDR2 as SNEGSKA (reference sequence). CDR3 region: CSASRSTGELFF. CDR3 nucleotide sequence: TGCAGTGCTAGCCGAAGCACCGGGGAGCTGTTTTTT.

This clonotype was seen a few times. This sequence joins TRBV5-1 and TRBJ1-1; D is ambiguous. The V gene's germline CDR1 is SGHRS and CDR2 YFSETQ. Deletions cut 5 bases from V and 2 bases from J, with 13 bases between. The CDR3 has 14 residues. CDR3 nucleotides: TGCGCCAGCAGGTTCCCGTCAGATAACACTGAAGCTTTCTTT. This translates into CASRFPSDNTEAFF.

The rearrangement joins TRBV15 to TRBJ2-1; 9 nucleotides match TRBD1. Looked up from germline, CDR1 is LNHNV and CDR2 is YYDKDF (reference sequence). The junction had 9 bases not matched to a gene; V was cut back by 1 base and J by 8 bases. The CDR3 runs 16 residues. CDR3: CATSRAGGQGRYEQFF. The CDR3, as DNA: TGTGCCACCAGCAGAGCGGGAGGACAGGGGCGGTATGAGCAGTTCTTC.

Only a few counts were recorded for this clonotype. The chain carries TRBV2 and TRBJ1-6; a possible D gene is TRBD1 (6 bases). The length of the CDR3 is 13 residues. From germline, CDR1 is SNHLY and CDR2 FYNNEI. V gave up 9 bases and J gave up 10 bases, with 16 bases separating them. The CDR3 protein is CARSSGVGSPLHF. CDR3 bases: TGTGCCAGATCCTCAGGGGTGGGCTCACCCCTCCACTTT.

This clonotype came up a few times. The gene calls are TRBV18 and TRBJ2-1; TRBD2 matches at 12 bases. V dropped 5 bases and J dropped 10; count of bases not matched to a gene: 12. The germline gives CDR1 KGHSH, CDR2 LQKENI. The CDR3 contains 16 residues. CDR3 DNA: TGTGCCAGCTCAGCCCTAGCGGGAGGGATTCAGAGGGAGCAGTTCTTC. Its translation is CASSALAGGIQREQFF.

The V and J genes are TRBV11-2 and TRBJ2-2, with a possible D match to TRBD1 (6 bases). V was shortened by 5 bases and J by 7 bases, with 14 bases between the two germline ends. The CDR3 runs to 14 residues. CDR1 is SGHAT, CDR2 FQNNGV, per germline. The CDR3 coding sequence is TGTGCCAGCAGCACTTACCAGGGGCACGGGGAGCTGTTTTTT. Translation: CASSTYQGHGELFF.

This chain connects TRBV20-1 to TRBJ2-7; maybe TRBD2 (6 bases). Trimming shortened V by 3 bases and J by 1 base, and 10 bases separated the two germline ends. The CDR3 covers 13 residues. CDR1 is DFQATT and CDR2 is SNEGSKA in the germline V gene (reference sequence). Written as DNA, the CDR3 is TGCAGTGCTAGCGGGAGCGTATCCTACGAGCAGTACTTC. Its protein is CSASGSVSYEQYF.

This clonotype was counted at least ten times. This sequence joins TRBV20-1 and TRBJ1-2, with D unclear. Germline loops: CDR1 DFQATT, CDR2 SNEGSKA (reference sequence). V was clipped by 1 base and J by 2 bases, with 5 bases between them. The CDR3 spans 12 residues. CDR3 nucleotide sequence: TGCAGTGCTAGAGGCCAGAACTATGGCTACACCTTC. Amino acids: CSARGQNYGYTF.

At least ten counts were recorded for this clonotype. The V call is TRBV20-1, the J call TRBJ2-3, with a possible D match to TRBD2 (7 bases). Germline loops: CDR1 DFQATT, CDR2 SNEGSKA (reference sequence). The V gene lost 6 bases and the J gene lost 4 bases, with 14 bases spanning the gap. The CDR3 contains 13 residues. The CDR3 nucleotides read TGCAGTGCCCTCGGGGGGCTTTCAGATACGCAGTATTTT. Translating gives CSALGGLSDTQYF.

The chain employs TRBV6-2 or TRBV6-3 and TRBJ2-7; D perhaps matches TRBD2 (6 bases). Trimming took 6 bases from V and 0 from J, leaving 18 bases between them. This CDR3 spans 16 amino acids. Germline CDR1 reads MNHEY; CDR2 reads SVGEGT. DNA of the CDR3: TGTGCCAGCAGGACCCATCTCCTAGCGAACTCCTACGAGCAGTACTTC. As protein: CASRTHLLANSYEQYF.

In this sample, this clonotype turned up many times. The CDR3 is CASSPGSSGRKDEQYF. As DNA, the CDR3 is TGTGCCAGCAGCCCTGGGTCTAGCGGGAGGAAGGACGAGCAGTACTTC. The chain recombines TRBV28 with TRBJ2-7, with TRBD2 matching over 11 bases. The germline CDR1 and CDR2 sequences are MDHEN and SYDVKM. This CDR3 spans 16 amino acids. Trimming took 6 bases from V and 5 from J; bases not matched to a gene: 12. The variable domain in full, with the rest retrieved from reference TRBV28 and TRBJ2-7, is DVKVTQSSRYLVKRTGEKVFLECVQDMDHENMFWYRQDPGLGLRLIYFSYDVKMKEKGDIPEGYSVSREKKERFSLILESASTNQTSMYLCASSPGSSGRKDEQYFGPGTRLTVT.

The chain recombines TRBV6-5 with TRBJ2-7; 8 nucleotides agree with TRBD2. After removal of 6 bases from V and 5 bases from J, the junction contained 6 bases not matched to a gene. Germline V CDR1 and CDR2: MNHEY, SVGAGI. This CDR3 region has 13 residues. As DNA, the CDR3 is TGTGCCAGCAGGGAGCGGGAGCGGCACGAGCAGTACTTC. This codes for CASRERERHEQYF.

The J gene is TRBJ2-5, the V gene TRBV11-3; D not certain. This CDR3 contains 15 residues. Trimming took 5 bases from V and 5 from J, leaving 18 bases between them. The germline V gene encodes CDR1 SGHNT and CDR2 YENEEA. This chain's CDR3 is CASSPSPARLETQYF. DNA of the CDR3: TGTGCCAGCAGCCCCTCACCGGCCAGGTTGGAGACCCAGTACTTC.

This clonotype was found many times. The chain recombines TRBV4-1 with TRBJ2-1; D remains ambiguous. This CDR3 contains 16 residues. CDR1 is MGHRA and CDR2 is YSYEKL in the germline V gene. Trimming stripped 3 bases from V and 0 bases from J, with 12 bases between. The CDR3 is CASSHLTQSSYNEQFF. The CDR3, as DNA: TGCGCCAGCAGCCATTTAACTCAGAGCTCCTACAATGAGCAGTTCTTC.

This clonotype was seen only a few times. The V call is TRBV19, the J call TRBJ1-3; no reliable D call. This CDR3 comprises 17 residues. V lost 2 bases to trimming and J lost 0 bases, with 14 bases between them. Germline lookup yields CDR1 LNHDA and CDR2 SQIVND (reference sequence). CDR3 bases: TGTGCCAGTAGTATACGGGTCGGACGGATCTCTGGAAACACCATATATTTT. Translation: CASSIRVGRISGNTIYF.

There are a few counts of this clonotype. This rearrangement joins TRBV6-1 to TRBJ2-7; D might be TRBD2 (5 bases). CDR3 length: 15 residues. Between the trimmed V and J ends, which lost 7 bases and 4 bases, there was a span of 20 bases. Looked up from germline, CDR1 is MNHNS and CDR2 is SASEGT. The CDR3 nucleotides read TGTGCCAGCACCAAAACCTCAACTAGTTCGTACGAGCAGTACTTC. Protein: CASTKTSTSSYEQYF.